This T cell receptor beta chain was sequenced for a study of response to subunit inactivated influenza vaccine. General study points: Authors proposed each seasonal influenza vaccination draws in few new T cells.

TCRdb reprocessed the RT-PCR reads with MiXCR, giving one entry per CDR3 protein. In the table there are about 540,000 distinct CDR3 sequences, less than 25% of which are singletons. This clonotype showed up just a few times. The antigen is undetermined. This sample also appeared in a second study, on T cells expressing NK-cell markers. That paper notes: UMIs accompanied the 5'RACE template switching by which TCR beta cDNA was made. It was from sorted CD3+CD56+NKG2C+, CD3+CD56+NKG2C- and CD3+CD56-NKG2C+ T cells that TCR beta repertoires came. The study sequenced eight donors, seven HCMV-seropositive and one seronegative.

The source material was CD4+ T cells sorted from PBMCs, sampled 11 to 12 days after vaccination. The sequence was obtained from a man aged 50 to 60 who received an inactivated influenza vaccine.

CDR3 sequence reads: CASSQDRWDGYTF. The CDR3 coding sequence is TGTGCCAGCAGCCAAGATAGGTGGGATGGCTACACCTTC. This chain uses TRBV3-1 with TRBJ1-2; D unclear. The V end lost 0 bases, the J end lost 6 bases, and 8 bases lay between the germline ends. Germline V gene data show CDR1 as LGHDT and CDR2 as YNNKEL (reference sequence). The CDR3 length is 13 residues.